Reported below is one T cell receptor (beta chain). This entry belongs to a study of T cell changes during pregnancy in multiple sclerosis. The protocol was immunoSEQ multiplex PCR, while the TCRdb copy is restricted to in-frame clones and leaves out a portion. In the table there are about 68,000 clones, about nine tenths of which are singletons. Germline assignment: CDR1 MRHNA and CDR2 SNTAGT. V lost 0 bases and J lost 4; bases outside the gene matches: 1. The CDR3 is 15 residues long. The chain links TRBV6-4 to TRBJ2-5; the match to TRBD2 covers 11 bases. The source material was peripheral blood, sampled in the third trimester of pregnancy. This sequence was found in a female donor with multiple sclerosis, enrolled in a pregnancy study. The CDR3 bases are TGTGCCAGCAGTGACTCTAGCGGGGGGGCAGAGACCCAGTACTTC. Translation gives CASSDSSGGAETQYF.